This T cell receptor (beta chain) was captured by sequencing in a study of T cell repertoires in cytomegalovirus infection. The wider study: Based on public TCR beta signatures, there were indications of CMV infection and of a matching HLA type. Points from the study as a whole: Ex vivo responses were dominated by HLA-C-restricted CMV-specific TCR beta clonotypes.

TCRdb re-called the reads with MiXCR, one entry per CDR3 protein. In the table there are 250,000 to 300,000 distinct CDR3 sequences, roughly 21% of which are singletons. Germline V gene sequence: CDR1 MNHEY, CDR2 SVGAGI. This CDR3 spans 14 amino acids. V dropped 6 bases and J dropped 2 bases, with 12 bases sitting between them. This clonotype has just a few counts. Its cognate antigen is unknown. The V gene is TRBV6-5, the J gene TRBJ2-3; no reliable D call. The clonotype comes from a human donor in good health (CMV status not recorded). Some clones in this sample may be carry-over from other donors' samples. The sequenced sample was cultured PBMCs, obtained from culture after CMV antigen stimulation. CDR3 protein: CASRSTRITDTQYF. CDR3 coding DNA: TGTGCCAGCAGATCAACTCGGATCACAGATACGCAGTATTTT.